This TCR beta chain is drawn from a study of graft-versus-host responses after intestinal transplantation. Study-level background: Anti-thymocyte globulin served as induction for all recipients, who then took tacrolimus and steroids for approximately 3 years. Whole-study results and caveats: Graft-donor T cell macrochimerism coincided with high graft-versus-host to host-versus-graft clonal ratios in allografts.

On this clone itself: Its antigen is undetermined.

Sequenced by immunoSEQ multiplex PCR; TCRdb stores in-frame clones only, minus some. The sample carries approximately 99,000 clones, 91% recorded once. The V gene's germline CDR1 is SGHTA and CDR2 FQGTGA. The V gene end was trimmed by 2 bases and the J gene end by 6 bases; junction bases not matched to a gene: 6. There are 15 residues in the CDR3. This receptor was obtained from a human donor who was the organ donor for an intestinal transplant. This specimen consisted of unstimulated CD4+ T cells sorted from spleen or lymph node cells, obtained before transplant. V and J are TRBV7-3 and TRBJ1-2; TRBD1 agrees at 10 bases. The CDR3 is CASSLGATGGDGYTF. The CDR3 region has the DNA TGTGCCAGCAGCTTAGGGGCGACAGGGGGCGATGGCTACACCTTC.